A single sample is the source of the 21 T cell receptor beta chains below, sequenced in a study of blood T cell repertoires in COVID-19. The data were produced by immunoSEQ multiplex PCR, yet TCRdb's version contains in-frame clones alone and is incomplete. The data contain about 310,000 clones, about 90% of them singletons. The specimen was peripheral blood. These receptors came from a woman between 45 and 60 years old who had recovered from COVID-19.

The chain recombines TRBV28 with TRBJ1-5; the D is unclear. Germline V gene sequence: CDR1 MDHEN, CDR2 SYDVKM. V was shortened by 6 bases and J by 4 bases, with 13 bases between the two germline ends. There are 14 residues in the CDR3. CDR3 protein: CASREPGNNQPQHF. CDR3 DNA: TGTGCCAGCAGGGAACCGGGAAATAATCAGCCCCAGCATTTT.

The chain combines TRBV7-9 with TRBJ1-4; 7 positions agree with TRBD1. V trimming: 5 bases; J trimming: 6 bases; junction bases outside the gene matches: 9. The CDR3 has 15 residues. Germline-derived CDR1 and CDR2 are SEHNR and FQNEAQ (reference sequence). Here the CDR3 reads CASSPGTANYEKLFF. CDR3 bases: TGTGCCAGCAGCCCCGGGACAGCCAACTATGAAAAACTGTTTTTT.

The V gene is TRBV19, the J gene TRBJ2-1, with 7 bases identical to TRBD2. The CDR3 is made up of 14 amino acids. Germline assignment: CDR1 LNHDA and CDR2 SQIVND (reference sequence). The V segment lost 4 bases and the J segment 6 bases; nucleotides outside the gene matches: 6. Written as DNA, the CDR3 is TGTGCCAGTAGTACCTCTAGCGGTTCCAATGAGCAGTTCTTC. This sequence encodes CASSTSSGSNEQFF.

The rearrangement uses TRBV11-3 and TRBJ2-5, with TRBD2 matching over 7 bases. Germline V gives CDR1 SGHNT, CDR2 YENEEA. CDR3 length: 14 amino acids. V lost 4 bases to trimming and J lost 2 bases; unmatched junction nucleotides: 4. DNA for the CDR3: TGTGCCAGCAGCTCCGGGGGGTATCAAGAGACCCAGTACTTC. Its protein is CASSSGGYQETQYF.

V gene TRBV21-1 combines with J gene TRBJ1-4; TRBD1 reflects the table's D call only, with no check against the DNA. TRBV21-1 is designated a pseudogene. The CDR3 spans 14 residues. For the CDR3, the DNA is TGTGCCAGCAGAAGGGGGACAGGGGATGAAAAACTGTTTTTT. Encoded protein: CASRRGTGDEKLFF.

The chain combines TRBV28 with TRBJ2-5; TRBD1 might be the D (6 bases). Germline values: CDR1 MDHEN, CDR2 SYDVKM. Trimming removed 4 bases from V and 5 bases from J, with 14 bases in between. The CDR3 totals 14 residues. CDR3 coding DNA: TGTGCCAGCAGTTCACGCCAGGGGTTGGAGACCCAGTACTTC. It yields the protein CASSSRQGLETQYF.

The chain carries TRBV10-3 and TRBJ2-7; 10 nucleotides agree with TRBD1. In germline, CDR1 is ENHRY, CDR2 SYGVKD. The CDR3 is 15 residues long. The junction had 2 bases not matched to a gene; V was cut back by 0 bases and J by 3 bases. Here the CDR3 reads CAISESGTGVYEQYF. CDR3 coding DNA: TGTGCCATCAGTGAGTCGGGGACAGGGGTCTACGAGCAGTACTTC.

The rearrangement uses TRBV9 and TRBJ2-1; 10 bases align to TRBD2. CDR1 is SGDLS and CDR2 is YYNGEE in the germline V gene. The junction had 0 bases not matched to a gene; V was cut back by 7 bases and J by 5 bases. The CDR3 is 12 amino acids. The CDR3 reads CASGLADNEQFF. The CDR3 nucleotides are TGTGCCAGCGGACTAGCGGACAATGAGCAGTTCTTC.

Here the CDR3 reads CASSAGTGKETQYF. The CDR3 DNA is TGTGCCAGCTCAGCCGGGACAGGGAAAGAGACCCAGTACTTC. V is TRBV18 and J is TRBJ2-5; TRBD1 matches at 9 bases. CDR1 is KGHSH, CDR2 LQKENI, per germline. This CDR3 has 14 residues. With V trimmed by 5 bases and J by 3 bases, 4 bases remained unmatched.

DNA of the CDR3: TGTGCCAGCAGCCGCGGTAGCGGGGGACCCTACGAGCAGTACTTC. Its translation is CASSRGSGGPYEQYF. The genes are TRBV11-2 and TRBJ2-7, with TRBD2 matching over 9 bases. Germline trimming cut 5 bases from V and 2 bases from J; bases unmatched to any gene: 7. CDR1 and CDR2 from the germline V gene are SGHAT and FQNNGV. The CDR3 is 15 residues long. Based on the CDR3 plus reference TRBV11-2 and TRBJ2-7, the full variable domain is EAGVAQSPRYKIIEKRQSVAFWCNPISGHATLYWYQQILGQGPKLLIQFQNNGVVDDSQLPKDRFSAERLKGVDSTLKIQPAKLEDSAVYLCASSRGSGGPYEQYFGPGTRLTVT.

The V call is TRBV5-1, the J call TRBJ2-2; 10 bases are shared with TRBD1. V gave up 4 bases and J gave up 7 bases; unmatched junction bases: 4. The V gene's germline CDR1 is SGHRS and CDR2 YFSETQ. This CDR3 region has 14 residues. The CDR3 reads CASSNGQGVGELFF. The CDR3 DNA follows: TGCGCCAGCAGCAACGGACAGGGGGTCGGGGAGCTGTTTTTT.

The J gene is TRBJ1-2, the V gene TRBV5-5; 7 positions agree with TRBD1. V lost 0 bases, J lost 3 bases, and 5 bases stayed unmatched. Germline-derived CDR1 and CDR2 are SGHKS and YYEKEE (reference sequence). The CDR3 is 15 residues long. CDR3 protein: CASSLAQGRYYGYTF. DNA of the CDR3: TGTGCCAGCAGCTTGGCACAGGGGAGGTACTATGGCTACACCTTC.

The rearrangement uses TRBV6-5 and TRBJ1-2, with a weak D call TRBD1 (6 bases). V shed 6 bases and J shed 4 bases, with 18 bases lying between them. The CDR3 has 15 residues. Germline CDR1 and CDR2: MNHEY and SVGAGI. The CDR3: CASRSSQGSFYGYTF. The DNA for the CDR3 is TGTGCCAGCAGGTCCTCGCAGGGGTCCTTCTATGGCTACACCTTC.

The chain is built from TRBV5-4 and TRBJ2-1; maybe TRBD2 (6 bases). V was shortened by 3 bases and J by 11 bases, with 18 bases between the two germline ends. The CDR3 consists of 14 residues. Germline assignment: CDR1 SGHNT and CDR2 YYREEE (reference sequence). CDR3 in DNA: TGTGCCAGCAGCTCGGGACTCGACCAGGGTAAGCAGTTCTTC. The encoded protein is CASSSGLDQGKQFF.

This rearrangement joins TRBV27 to TRBJ2-3; tentative D call: TRBD2 (6 bases). CDR3 length: 16 residues. V was pared by 5 bases and J by 0 bases, with 15 bases between. Germline lookup yields CDR1 MNHEY and CDR2 SMNVEV (reference sequence). The CDR3 reads CASSPRGSPSTDTQYF. CDR3 bases: TGTGCCAGCAGTCCACGGGGGTCCCCCAGCACAGATACGCAGTATTTT.

This chain connects TRBV15 to TRBJ1-1; D might be TRBD1 (5 bases). The CDR3 is 17 residues long. CDR1 LNHNV and CDR2 YYDKDF come from the germline V gene (reference sequence). V was clipped by 1 base and J by 1 base, with 16 bases between them. The chain's CDR3 is CATSRGDIGAANTEAFF. For the CDR3, the DNA is TGTGCCACCAGCAGAGGCGACATAGGGGCGGCGAACACTGAAGCTTTCTTT. The entire variable domain, with the rest obtained from reference TRBV15 and TRBJ1-1, is as follows: DAMVIQNPRYQVTQFGKPVTLSCSQTLNHNVMYWYQQKSSQAPKLLFHYYDKDFNNEADTPDNFQSRRPNTSFCFLDIRSPGLGDTAMYLCATSRGDIGAANTEAFFGQGTRLTVV.

The V call is TRBV19, the J call TRBJ1-5, with D perhaps matching TRBD1 (6 bases). Trimming removed 6 bases from V and 5 bases from J, with 14 bases in between. CDR1 and CDR2 from the germline V gene are LNHDA and SQIVND (reference sequence). The CDR3 is 14 residues long. CDR3 DNA sequence: TGTGCCAGTAGCCGGACAGAAGAGTATCAGCCCCAGCATTTT. Translated, it gives CASSRTEEYQPQHF.

V and J are TRBV28 and TRBJ2-1; D not resolved. The V and J ends lost 7 bases and 0 bases respectively, with 13 bases between them. Germline values: CDR1 MDHEN, CDR2 SYDVKM. The CDR3 sequence is 15 residues long. CDR3 in amino acids: CASTPSMSSYNEQFF. CDR3 DNA sequence: TGTGCCAGCACGCCGTCTATGAGCTCCTACAATGAGCAGTTCTTC.

This clone showed up just once. This chain's CDR3 is CASSVAPLQNEQFF. DNA of the CDR3: TGTGCCAGCAGCGTAGCTCCATTACAAAATGAGCAGTTCTTC. V and J are TRBV9 and TRBJ2-1; D unresolved. With 0 bases removed from V and 7 bases from J, the gap between germline ends came to 11 bases. The CDR3 is made up of 14 amino acids. Germline V gene data show CDR1 as SGDLS and CDR2 as YYNGEE.

The chain uses TRBV27 and TRBJ2-1, with D unclear. The ends were cut back, 4 bases at V and 7 bases at J, with 5 bases in the middle. The CDR3 is made up of 11 amino acids. Germline-derived CDR1 and CDR2 are MNHEY and SMNVEV (reference sequence). CDR3 loop: CASSSMNEQFF. DNA for the CDR3: TGTGCCAGCAGTTCCATGAATGAGCAGTTCTTC.

J is TRBJ2-1 and V is TRBV18; 8 nucleotides match TRBD2. V gave up 0 bases and J gave up 5 bases; unmatched junction bases: 6. CDR3 size: 16 residues. Germline V gene lookup returns CDR1 KGHSH and CDR2 LQKENI. The CDR3 reads CASSPPLAAVDNEQFF. The CDR3 nucleotides read TGTGCCAGCTCACCACCACTAGCGGCCGTCGACAATGAGCAGTTCTTC.